The 20 T cell receptor beta chains listed next were all sequenced from one sample in a study of shared clonotypes between healthy human individuals. Naivety among CD8 cells was defined by CD45RO negativity and positive CCR7 selection, thereby excluding terminally differentiated effector memory CD45RA+ cells. The assay was immunoSEQ multiplex PCR, and TCRdb's table has in-frame clones only and misses some. The table includes around 640,000 clones, roughly 95% detected once. Input material: naive CD8+ T cells sorted from blood. These receptors originate from a woman aged 25 to 39 in good health.

The genes are TRBV7-9 and TRBJ2-7, with a possible D match to TRBD1 (5 bases). CDR3 length equals 11 residues. Per germline, CDR1 SEHNR and CDR2 FQNEAQ (reference sequence). Trimming shortened V by 4 bases and J by 11 bases, and 12 bases separated the two germline ends. CDR3 region: CASSSDSVEYF. As DNA, the CDR3 is TGTGCCAGCAGCTCCGACAGTGTTGAGTACTTC.

The chain couples TRBV27 to TRBJ2-1; D perhaps matches TRBD1 (6 bases). The CDR3 spans 14 residues. The V and J ends lost 5 bases and 0 bases respectively, with 8 bases between them. The germline V gene encodes CDR1 MNHEY and CDR2 SMNVEV (reference sequence). DNA of the CDR3: TGTGCCAGCAGTATCAGGGGCTCCTACAATGAGCAGTTCTTC. Its protein product is CASSIRGSYNEQFF.

J is TRBJ1-2 and V is TRBV27; possibly TRBD1 for D (5 bases). Germline V CDR1 and CDR2: MNHEY, SMNVEV (reference sequence). The CDR3 has 14 amino acids. V dropped 2 bases and J dropped 4 bases, with 11 bases sitting between them. CDR3 region: CASSLTGGPYGYTF. The CDR3, as DNA: TGTGCCAGCAGTTTAACCGGGGGTCCCTATGGCTACACCTTC.

V gene TRBV30 combines with J gene TRBJ2-7; D uncertain. The CDR3 runs to 11 residues. The germline V and J ends were trimmed by 1 base and 7 bases, with 8 bases remaining between them. The germline CDR1 and CDR2 sequences are GTSNPN and SVGIG (reference sequence). The CDR3 loop reads CAWSETREQYF. CDR3 nucleotides: TGTGCCTGGAGTGAGACCCGGGAGCAGTACTTC. Full variable domain (missing parts from reference TRBV30 and TRBJ2-7): SQTIHQWPATLVQPVGSPLSLECTVEGTSNPNLYWYRQAAGRGLQLLFYSVGIGQISSEVPQNLSASRPQDRQFILSSKKLLLSDSGFYLCAWSETREQYFGPGTRLTVT.

This clone was observed a single time. The chain is built from TRBV7-9 and TRBJ2-3; 10 bases fit TRBD1. The CDR3 length is 16 residues. Germline V gene sequence: CDR1 SEHNR, CDR2 FQNEAQ (reference sequence). V was clipped by 7 bases and J by 2 bases; unmatched bases: 9. The CDR3 sequence is CASTGTGAGTTDTQYF. The CDR3 DNA follows: TGTGCCAGCACCGGGACAGGGGCCGGGACCACAGATACGCAGTATTTT.

The rearrangement joins TRBV19 to TRBJ2-1, with 8 bases identical to TRBD2. There are 17 residues in the CDR3. Trimming at V came to 8 bases and at J to 6 bases, leaving 18 bases not matched to a gene. Germline V gene data show CDR1 as LNHDA and CDR2 as SQIVND (reference sequence). The CDR3 is CASRISARGGLGNEQFF. The CDR3 DNA reads as TGTGCCAGTCGAATCTCCGCCCGGGGGGGCTTGGGCAATGAGCAGTTCTTC.

J is TRBJ1-1 and V is TRBV27, with D maybe TRBD1 (6 bases). CDR3 length equals 14 residues. Trimming left V 5 bases short and J 1 base short, with 11 bases between. The germline V gene has CDR1 MNHEY and CDR2 SMNVEV (reference sequence). This CDR3 reads CASSITGSNTEAFF. The CDR3 bases are TGTGCCAGCAGTATTACAGGGTCGAACACTGAAGCTTTCTTT.

The chain joins TRBV5-1 to TRBJ2-7; 10 positions agree with TRBD2. Trimming cost V 0 bases and J 1 base; bases outside gene matches: 4. Germline V lookup: CDR1 SGHRS, CDR2 YFSETQ. The CDR3 contains 16 residues. The CDR3 reads CASSLVLAGVSYEQYF. CDR3 DNA: TGCGCCAGCAGCTTGGTTCTAGCGGGAGTATCCTACGAGCAGTACTTC.

The sample holds one count of this clone. J is TRBJ2-7 and V is TRBV28; 7 bases align to TRBD2. The germline V gene has CDR1 MDHEN and CDR2 SYDVKM. The CDR3 contains 13 residues. V shed 5 bases, J shed 7 bases, and the junction held 8 bases outside the gene matches. DNA for the CDR3: TGTGCCAGCAGTCTACTCGGGGGGTGGGAGCAGTACTTC. Its protein is CASSLLGGWEQYF.

This chain joins TRBV11-2 and TRBJ2-1; 11 nucleotides agree with TRBD2. With V trimmed by 5 bases and J by 5 bases, 5 bases remained unmatched. The CDR3 is 15 amino acids. Germline CDR1 is SGHAT and CDR2 is FQNNGV. For the CDR3, the DNA is TGTGCCAGCAGCCTTGGACTAGCGGGTAACAATGAGCAGTTCTTC. Translated: CASSLGLAGNNEQFF.

This chain joins TRBV19 and TRBJ1-2; no clear D gene. This CDR3 comprises 15 residues. Trimming took off 4 bases at V and 2 bases at J, with 14 bases between the two ends. Germline values: CDR1 LNHDA, CDR2 SQIVND (reference sequence). The CDR3 bases are TGTGCCAGTAGTAAACTGGAGGGAAGGAACTATGGCTACACCTTC. Translation: CASSKLEGRNYGYTF.

The V gene is TRBV6-5, the J gene TRBJ2-5; 11 bases fit TRBD1. Germline V CDR1 and CDR2: MNHEY, SVGAGI. Trimming removed 6 bases from V and 5 bases from J; junction bases left unmatched: 8. CDR3 length: 15 amino acids. CDR3 in amino acids: CASSTGTGGFETQYF. CDR3 bases: TGTGCCAGCAGCACCGGGACAGGGGGATTCGAGACCCAGTACTTC.

This chain uses TRBV27 with TRBJ2-7; TRBD1 matches 8 bases. The ends lost 2 bases at V and 5 bases at J; junction bases unmatched: 11. CDR1 is MNHEY, CDR2 SMNVEV, per germline (reference sequence). The CDR3 loop spans 16 amino acids. CDR3 sequence reads: CASSLGQGTYSDEQYF. As DNA, the CDR3 is TGTGCCAGCAGTTTAGGACAGGGCACCTATAGCGACGAGCAGTACTTC.

The chain couples TRBV5-4 to TRBJ1-6, with D maybe TRBD1 (5 bases). Germline V gives CDR1 SGHNT, CDR2 YYREEE (reference sequence). V shed 4 bases and J shed 5 bases, with 13 bases lying between them. The CDR3 is made up of 15 amino acids. The CDR3 DNA reads as TGTGCCAGCAGCCCGGGGCGAGTTGATAATTCACCCCTCCACTTT. It specifies CASSPGRVDNSPLHF.

This CDR3 reads CASSQERGIQETQYF. The DNA of the CDR3 is TGTGCCAGCAGCCAAGAGCGGGGGATCCAAGAGACCCAGTACTTC. The chain is built from TRBV4-2 and TRBJ2-5; 7 bases agree with TRBD2. The V and J ends lost 0 bases and 1 base, in that order; junction bases with no gene match: 2. Germline-derived CDR1 and CDR2 are LGHNA and YNFKEQ. The CDR3 has 15 residues.

The chain couples TRBV28 to TRBJ1-4; D not resolved. The CDR3 consists of 14 residues. Germline CDR1 and CDR2: MDHEN and SYDVKM. V lost 7 bases and J 6 bases, leaving 15 bases between the germline ends. CDR3 protein: CASTLWGRDEKLFF. The CDR3 DNA reads TGTGCCAGCACCCTATGGGGTCGGGATGAAAAACTGTTTTTT.

V is TRBV4-1 and J is TRBJ2-5, with 8 bases fitting TRBD2. The CDR3 length is 16 residues. Germline CDR1 and CDR2: MGHRA and YSYEKL. The trim removed 0 bases at V and 4 bases at J, leaving 7 bases unmatched. The CDR3 spells CASSQDSGLAGETQYF. As DNA, the CDR3 is TGCGCCAGCAGCCAAGATAGCGGGCTAGCGGGAGAGACCCAGTACTTC.

The rearrangement links TRBV11-3 to TRBJ2-4; 7 positions match TRBD1. V lost 0 bases and J lost 5; bases outside the gene matches: 7. The CDR3 loop spans 16 amino acids. Germline V gene data show CDR1 as SGHNT and CDR2 as YENEEA. The CDR3 protein is CASSLDLIGQENIQYF. The CDR3 nucleotides are TGTGCCAGCAGCTTAGATCTAATTGGACAGGAAAACATTCAGTACTTC.

The chain has TRBV28 and TRBJ1-5, with TRBD1 identical over 7 bases. The CDR3 spans 14 residues. Looked up from germline, CDR1 is MDHEN and CDR2 is SYDVKM. Trimming cost V 6 bases and J 6 bases; bases outside gene matches: 8. The DNA for the CDR3 is TGTGCCAGCAGGGTATTACAGGGGATTCAGCCCCAGCATTTT. It translates to CASRVLQGIQPQHF.

The genes are TRBV7-8 and TRBJ1-2, with D maybe TRBD1 (6 bases). Germline CDR1 is SGHVS and CDR2 is FQNEAQ. V was clipped by 0 bases and J by 4 bases, with 9 bases between them. CDR3 length equals 14 residues. The CDR3 region is CASSLAGGGYGYTF. In DNA, the CDR3 is TGTGCCAGCAGCTTAGCGGGAGGGGGCTATGGCTACACCTTC.